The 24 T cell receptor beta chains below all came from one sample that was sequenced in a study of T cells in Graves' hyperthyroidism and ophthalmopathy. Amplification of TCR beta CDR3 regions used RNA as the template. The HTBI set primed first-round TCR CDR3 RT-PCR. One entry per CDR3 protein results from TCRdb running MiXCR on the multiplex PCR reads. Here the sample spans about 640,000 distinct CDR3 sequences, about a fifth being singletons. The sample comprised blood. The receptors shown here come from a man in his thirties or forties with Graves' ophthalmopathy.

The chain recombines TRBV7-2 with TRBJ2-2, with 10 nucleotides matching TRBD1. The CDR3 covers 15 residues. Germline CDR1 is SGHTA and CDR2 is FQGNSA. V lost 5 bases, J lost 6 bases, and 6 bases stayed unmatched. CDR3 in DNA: TGTGCCAGCAGCCCTCGACAGGGGGCCTCCGGGGAGCTGTTTTTT. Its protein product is CASSPRQGASGELFF.

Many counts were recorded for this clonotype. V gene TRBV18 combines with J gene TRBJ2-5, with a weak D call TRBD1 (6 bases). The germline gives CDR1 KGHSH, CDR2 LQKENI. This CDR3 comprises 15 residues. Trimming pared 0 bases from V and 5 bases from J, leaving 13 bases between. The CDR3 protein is CASSPPTGMRETQYF. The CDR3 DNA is TGTGCCAGCTCACCACCCACAGGGATGCGCGAGACCCAGTACTTC.

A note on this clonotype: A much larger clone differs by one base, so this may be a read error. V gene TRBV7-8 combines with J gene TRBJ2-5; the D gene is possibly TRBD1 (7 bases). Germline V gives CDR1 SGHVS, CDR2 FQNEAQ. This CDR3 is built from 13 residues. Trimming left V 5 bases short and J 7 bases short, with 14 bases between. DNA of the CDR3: TGTGCCAGCAGCAGGGGGCAGGGAGGGACCCAGTACTTC. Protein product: CASSRGQGGTQYF.

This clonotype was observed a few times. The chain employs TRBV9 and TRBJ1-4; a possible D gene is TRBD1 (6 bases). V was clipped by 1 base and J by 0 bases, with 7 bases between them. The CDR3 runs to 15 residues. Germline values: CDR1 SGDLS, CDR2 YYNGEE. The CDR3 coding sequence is TGTGCCAGCAGCGTACAGGGGACAACTAATGAAAAACTGTTTTTT. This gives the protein CASSVQGTTNEKLFF.

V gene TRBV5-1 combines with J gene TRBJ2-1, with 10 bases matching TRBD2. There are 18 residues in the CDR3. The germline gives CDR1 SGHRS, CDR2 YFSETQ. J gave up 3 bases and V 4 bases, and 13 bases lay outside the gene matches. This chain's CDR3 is CASSRAGGPDSYYNEQFF. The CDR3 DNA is TGCGCCAGCAGCCGAGCGGGAGGGCCCGATTCTTACTACAATGAGCAGTTCTTC.

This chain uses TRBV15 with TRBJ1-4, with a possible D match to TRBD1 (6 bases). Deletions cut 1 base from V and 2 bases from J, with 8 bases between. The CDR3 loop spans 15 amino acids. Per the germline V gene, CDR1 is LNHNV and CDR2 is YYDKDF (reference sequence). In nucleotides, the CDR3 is TGTGCCACCAGCAGAGGAGGGGGGACTAATGAAAAACTGTTTTTT. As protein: CATSRGGGTNEKLFF.

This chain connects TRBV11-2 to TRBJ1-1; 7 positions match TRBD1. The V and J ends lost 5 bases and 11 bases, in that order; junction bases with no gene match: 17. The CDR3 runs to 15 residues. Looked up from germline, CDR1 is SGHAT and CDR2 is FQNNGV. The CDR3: CASSPGRGLPGEAFF. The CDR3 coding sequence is TGTGCCAGCAGCCCAGGGAGGGGGCTTCCCGGGGAGGCTTTCTTT.

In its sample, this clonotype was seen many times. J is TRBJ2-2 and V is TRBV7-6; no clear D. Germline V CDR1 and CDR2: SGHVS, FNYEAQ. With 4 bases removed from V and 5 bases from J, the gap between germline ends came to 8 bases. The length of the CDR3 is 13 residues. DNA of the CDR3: TGTGCCAGCAGCTCGTTAGAGACCGGGGAGCTGTTTTTT. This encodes CASSSLETGELFF.

The CDR3 spells CASSVEDRGVYEQYF. CDR3 in DNA: TGTGCCAGCAGCGTAGAGGACAGAGGGGTCTACGAGCAGTACTTC. V usage is TRBV9 and J usage is TRBJ2-7, with D possibly TRBD1 on 6 matching bases. Trimming shortened V by 0 bases and J by 3 bases, and 13 bases separated the two germline ends. The CDR3 runs to 15 residues. CDR1 SGDLS and CDR2 YYNGEE come from the germline V gene.

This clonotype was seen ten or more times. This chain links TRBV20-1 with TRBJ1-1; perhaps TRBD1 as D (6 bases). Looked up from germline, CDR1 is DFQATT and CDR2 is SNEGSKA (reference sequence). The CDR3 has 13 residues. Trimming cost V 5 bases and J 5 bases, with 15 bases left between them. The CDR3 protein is CSARDKVGTEAFF. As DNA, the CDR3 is TGCAGTGCTCGGGACAAAGTTGGAACTGAAGCTTTCTTT.

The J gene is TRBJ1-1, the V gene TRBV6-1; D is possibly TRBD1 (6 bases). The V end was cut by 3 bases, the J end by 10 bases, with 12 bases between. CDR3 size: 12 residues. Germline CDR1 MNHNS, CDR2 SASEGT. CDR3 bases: TGTGCCAGCAGTGAGGTCGCGGGGGCAGCTTTCTTT. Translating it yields CASSEVAGAAFF.

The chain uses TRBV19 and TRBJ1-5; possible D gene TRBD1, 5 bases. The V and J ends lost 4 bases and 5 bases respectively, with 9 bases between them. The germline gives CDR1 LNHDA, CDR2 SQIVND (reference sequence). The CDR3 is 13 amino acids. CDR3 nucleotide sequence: TGTGCCAGTAGTACGGGGCGCGATCAGCCCCAGCATTTT. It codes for CASSTGRDQPQHF.

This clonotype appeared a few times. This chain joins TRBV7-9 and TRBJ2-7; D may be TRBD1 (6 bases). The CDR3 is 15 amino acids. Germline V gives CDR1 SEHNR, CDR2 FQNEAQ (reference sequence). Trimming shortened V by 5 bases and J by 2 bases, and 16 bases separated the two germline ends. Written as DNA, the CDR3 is TGTGCCAGCAGCCAAGGAACAGGGCCCCCCTACGAGCAGTACTTC. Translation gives CASSQGTGPPYEQYF. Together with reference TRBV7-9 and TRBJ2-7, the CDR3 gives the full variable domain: DTGVSQNPRHKITKRGQNVTFRCDPISEHNRLYWYRQTLGQGPEFLTYFQNEAQLEKSRLLSDRFSAERPKGSFSTLEIQRTEQGDSAMYLCASSQGTGPPYEQYFGPGTRLTVT.

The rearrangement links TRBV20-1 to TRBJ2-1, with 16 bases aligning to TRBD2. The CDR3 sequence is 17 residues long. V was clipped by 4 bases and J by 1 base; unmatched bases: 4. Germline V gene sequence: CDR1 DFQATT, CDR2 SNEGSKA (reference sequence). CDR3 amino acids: CSAKGTSGRASYNEQFF. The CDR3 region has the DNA TGCAGTGCTAAAGGGACTAGCGGGAGGGCGTCCTACAATGAGCAGTTCTTC.

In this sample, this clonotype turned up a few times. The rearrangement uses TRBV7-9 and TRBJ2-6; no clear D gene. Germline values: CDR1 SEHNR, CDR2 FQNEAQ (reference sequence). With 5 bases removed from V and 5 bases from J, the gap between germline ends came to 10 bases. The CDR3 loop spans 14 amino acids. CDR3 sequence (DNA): TGTGCCAGCAGCACCCCTCTTTGGGCCAACGTCCTGACTTTC. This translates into CASSTPLWANVLTF. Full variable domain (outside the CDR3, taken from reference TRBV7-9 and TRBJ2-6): DTGVSQNPRHKITKRGQNVTFRCDPISEHNRLYWYRQTLGQGPEFLTYFQNEAQLEKSRLLSDRFSAERPKGSFSTLEIQRTEQGDSAMYLCASSTPLWANVLTFGAGSRLTVL.

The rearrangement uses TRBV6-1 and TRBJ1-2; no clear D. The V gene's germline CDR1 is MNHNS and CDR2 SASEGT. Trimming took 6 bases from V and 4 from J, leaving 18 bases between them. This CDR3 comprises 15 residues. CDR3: CASRGRDVLLYGYTF. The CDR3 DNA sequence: TGTGCCAGCAGGGGGAGAGACGTCCTCCTCTATGGCTACACCTTC.

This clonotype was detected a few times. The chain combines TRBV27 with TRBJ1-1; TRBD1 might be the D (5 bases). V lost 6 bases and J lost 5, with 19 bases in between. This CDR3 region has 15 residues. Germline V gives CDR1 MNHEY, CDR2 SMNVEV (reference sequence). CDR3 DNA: TGTGCCAGCAGCCCCCTCCAGGGCTTCGGGACTGAAGCTTTCTTT. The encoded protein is CASSPLQGFGTEAFF.

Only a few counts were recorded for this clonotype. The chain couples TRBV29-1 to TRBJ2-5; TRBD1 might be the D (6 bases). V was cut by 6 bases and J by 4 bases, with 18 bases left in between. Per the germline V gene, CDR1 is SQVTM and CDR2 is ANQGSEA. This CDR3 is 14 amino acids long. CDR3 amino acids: CSVGAEFRAETQYF. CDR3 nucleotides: TGCAGCGTGGGGGCGGAGTTTAGGGCAGAGACCCAGTACTTC.

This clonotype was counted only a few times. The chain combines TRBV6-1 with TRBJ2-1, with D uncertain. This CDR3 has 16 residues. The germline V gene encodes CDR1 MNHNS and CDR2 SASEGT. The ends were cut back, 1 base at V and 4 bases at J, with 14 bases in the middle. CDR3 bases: TGTGCCAGCAGTGAAGAAAGCAGATGGGCATACAATGAGCAGTTCTTC. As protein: CASSEESRWAYNEQFF.

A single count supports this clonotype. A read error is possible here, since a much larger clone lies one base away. The CDR3 nucleotides are TGTGTCAGCAGTGGATCTCTGGGGATGAACACTGAAGCTTTCTTT. This sequence encodes CVSSGSLGMNTEAFF. The V gene is TRBV6-1, the J gene TRBJ1-1; D remains ambiguous. The CDR3 has 15 residues. Germline V gene lookup returns CDR1 MNHNS and CDR2 SASEGT.

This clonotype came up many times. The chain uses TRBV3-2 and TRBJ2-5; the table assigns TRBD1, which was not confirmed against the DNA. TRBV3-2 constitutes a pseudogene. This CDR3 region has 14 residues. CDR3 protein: CASSPPGVRETQYF. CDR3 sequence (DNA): TGTGCCAGCAGCCCGCCGGGGGTTCGCGAGACCCAGTACTTC.

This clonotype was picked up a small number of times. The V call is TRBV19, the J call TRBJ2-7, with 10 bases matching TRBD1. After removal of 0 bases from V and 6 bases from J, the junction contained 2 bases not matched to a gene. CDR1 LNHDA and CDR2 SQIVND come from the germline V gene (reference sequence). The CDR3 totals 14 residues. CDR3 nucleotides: TGTGCCAGTAGTATAGACCGGACAGGGGGCGAGCAGTACTTC. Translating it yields CASSIDRTGGEQYF.

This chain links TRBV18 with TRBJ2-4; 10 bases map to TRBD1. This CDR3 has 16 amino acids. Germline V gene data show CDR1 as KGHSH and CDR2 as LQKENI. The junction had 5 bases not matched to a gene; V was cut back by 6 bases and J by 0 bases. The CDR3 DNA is TGTGCCAGCTCGCCCCGGGACAGGGGAGCCAAAAACATTCAGTACTTC. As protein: CASSPRDRGAKNIQYF. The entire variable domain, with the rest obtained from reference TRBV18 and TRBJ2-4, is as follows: NAGVMQNPRHLVRRRGQEARLRCSPMKGHSHVYWYRQLPEEGLKFMVYLQKENIIDESGMPKERFSAEFPKEGPSILRIQQVVRGDSAAYFCASSPRDRGAKNIQYFGAGTRLSVL.

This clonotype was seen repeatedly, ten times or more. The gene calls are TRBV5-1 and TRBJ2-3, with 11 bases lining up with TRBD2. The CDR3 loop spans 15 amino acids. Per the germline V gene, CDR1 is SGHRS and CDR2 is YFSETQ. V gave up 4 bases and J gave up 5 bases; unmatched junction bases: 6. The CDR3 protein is CASSRSGRAVDTQYF. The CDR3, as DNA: TGCGCCAGCAGCCGTAGCGGGAGGGCCGTAGATACGCAGTATTTT.